This TCR beta chain was retrieved from a study of cytomegalovirus exposure and HLA in healthy donors. Study-wide context: Membership in the Caucasian-associated ancestry cluster was found for 75% to 85% of 300 to 500 genotyped donors. Study conclusions and caveats: It has been reported that TCR beta sequences accurately predicted the HLA-A and HLA-B alleles of most subjects. One variant, a missense change in DCLRE1C, was linked in a later analysis to TCR beta V- and J-gene trimming.

A remark on this clone: Antigen specificity is unknown.

Researchers ran the PCR with 60 Vbeta and 13 Jbeta primers. The repertoire was sequenced with immunoSEQ multiplex PCR; TCRdb's copy has only in-frame clones and lacks some. Among approximately 200,000 clones listed, less than 90% were seen once. This TCR was recovered from a boy younger than 18 in good health and CMV-seronegative. The sequenced sample was PBMCs.

The CDR3 spells CASSERTNYGYTF. CDR3 DNA: TGTGCCAGCAGTGAGCGTACTAACTATGGCTACACCTTC. The rearrangement links TRBV6-1 to TRBJ1-2; D gene ambiguous. The ends were cut back, 3 bases at V and 0 bases at J, with 5 bases in the middle. Looked up from germline, CDR1 is MNHNS and CDR2 is SASEGT. The CDR3 runs to 13 residues.